Listed here are 19 T cell receptor beta chains from one sample, sequenced in a study of Ad26.COV2.S vaccination and SARS-CoV-2 variants. Libraries were prepared by immunoSEQ multiplex PCR; TCRdb keeps only in-frame clonotypes and omits some of them. The top ten clones hold 5% of a sample with around 140,000 clones, 86% of them seen once. The sequenced sample was peripheral blood, obtained after recovery from COVID-19. Receptor source: a human donor who had recovered from COVID-19.

The chain couples TRBV25-1 to TRBJ2-5; TRBD1 matches at 7 bases. Germline CDR1 MGHDK, CDR2 SYGVNS. This CDR3 spans 17 amino acids. V dropped 1 base and J dropped 0; count of bases not matched to a gene: 8. Written as DNA, the CDR3 is TGTGCCAGCAGTGAATTAGCTGGGGGACAGTACCAAGAGACCCAGTACTTC. Translating gives CASSELAGGQYQETQYF.

This rearrangement joins TRBV5-4 to TRBJ1-2; a possible D gene is TRBD1 (6 bases). Germline values: CDR1 SGHNT, CDR2 YYREEE (reference sequence). The V end lost 3 bases, the J end lost 1 base, and 7 bases lay between the germline ends. The CDR3 totals 13 residues. In DNA, the CDR3 is TGTGCCAGCAGCTGGGACAATAACTATGGCTACACCTTC. Residues: CASSWDNNYGYTF.

DNA of the CDR3: TGTGCCAGCCTCCACCAACAGGGCGGATTTGGCTACACCTTC. As protein: CASLHQQGGFGYTF. The chain links TRBV19 to TRBJ1-2; TRBD1 is a possible D gene (6 bases). V was trimmed by 9 bases and J by 7 bases, leaving 21 bases between them. The CDR3 contains 14 residues. From germline, CDR1 is LNHDA and CDR2 SQIVND (reference sequence). The full variable domain, completed using reference TRBV19 and TRBJ1-2, is DGGITQSPKYLFRKEGQNVTLSCEQNLNHDAMYWYRQDPGQGLRLIYYSQIVNDFQKGDIAEGYSVSREKKESFPLTVTSAQKNPTAFYLCASLHQQGGFGYTFGSGTRLTVV.

This rearrangement joins TRBV18 to TRBJ1-6, with D unclear. V was shortened by 2 bases and J by 8 bases, with 10 bases between the two germline ends. The CDR3 has 14 amino acids. Germline CDR1 reads KGHSH; CDR2 reads LQKENI. CDR3 nucleotides: TGTGCCAGCTCACCAAGAGACACAGATTCACCCCTCCACTTT. Residues: CASSPRDTDSPLHF.

J is TRBJ2-5 and V is TRBV2, with D possibly being TRBD1 or TRBD2 (5 bases each). V lost 7 bases to trimming and J lost 5 bases, with 14 bases between them. The CDR3 sequence is 13 residues long. The germline gives CDR1 SNHLY, CDR2 FYNNEI. This CDR3 is CASTWDQGETQYF. For the CDR3, the DNA is TGTGCCAGCACGTGGGACCAAGGGGAGACCCAGTACTTC.

V is TRBV9 and J is TRBJ2-6; no definite D call. Per the germline V gene, CDR1 is SGDLS and CDR2 is YYNGEE. This CDR3 spans 15 amino acids. Trimming shortened V by 2 bases and J by 2 bases, and 8 bases separated the two germline ends. The CDR3 loop is CASSVSAAGANVLTF. The CDR3 DNA reads TGTGCCAGCAGCGTGTCGGCAGCTGGGGCCAACGTCCTGACTTTC.

The chain is built from TRBV27 and TRBJ2-7; maybe TRBD2 (5 bases). This CDR3 contains 11 residues. Germline CDR1 MNHEY, CDR2 SMNVEV (reference sequence). Trimming took 5 bases from V and 5 from J, leaving 7 bases between them. CDR3 residues: CASSLGDEQYF. For the CDR3, the DNA is TGTGCCAGCAGTCTCGGGGACGAGCAGTACTTC.

This clone was picked up one time. The chain uses TRBV4-3 and TRBJ2-4; perhaps TRBD1 as D (5 bases). In germline, CDR1 is LGHNA, CDR2 YSLEER. V shed 1 base and J shed 8 bases, with 15 bases lying between them. CDR3 length: 15 amino acids. Here the CDR3 DNA reads TGCGCCAGCAGCCAAGGTCCCGACAGTGTTTACATTCAGTACTTC. Encoded protein: CASSQGPDSVYIQYF.

The CDR3 is CASSQGGRGDGYTF. CDR3 nucleotides: TGCGCCAGCAGCCAAGGAGGCAGGGGCGATGGCTACACCTTC. The chain uses TRBV4-3 and TRBJ1-2; maybe TRBD1 (6 bases). This CDR3 comprises 14 residues. Trimming removed 1 base at V and 6 bases at J, with 12 bases between. Germline assignment: CDR1 LGHNA and CDR2 YSLEER.

The chain combines TRBV6-5 with TRBJ1-5, with D unclear. In germline, CDR1 is MNHEY, CDR2 SVGAGI. The germline V and J ends were trimmed by 5 bases and 7 bases, with 12 bases remaining between them. The CDR3 is made up of 13 amino acids. In nucleotides, the CDR3 is TGTGCCAGCAGTCCTACGAACCTACAGCCCCAGCATTTT. It specifies CASSPTNLQPQHF.

The CDR3, as DNA: TGTGCCAGCAGGACCGGGACTAGCGGGGGGAATGAGCAGTTCTTC. It codes for CASRTGTSGGNEQFF. V is TRBV2 and J is TRBJ2-1; 15 nucleotides agree with TRBD2. V lost 6 bases, J lost 7 bases, and 4 bases stayed unmatched. Germline CDR1 and CDR2: SNHLY and FYNNEI. This CDR3 spans 15 amino acids.

This clone has a single count. The gene calls are TRBV7-2 and TRBJ2-2, with TRBD1 as a possible D gene (6 bases). CDR3 length: 13 amino acids. Trimming shortened V by 1 base and J by 15 bases, and 15 bases separated the two germline ends. Germline loops: CDR1 SGHTA, CDR2 FQGNSA. The CDR3, as DNA: TGTGCCAGCAGCTTAGAAGGGGGTGCACTGATGTTTTTT. This translates into CASSLEGGALMFF.

The rearrangement joins TRBV12-3 or TRBV12-4 to TRBJ2-7; no firm D call. The CDR3 length is 13 residues. V lost 7 bases and J 6 bases, leaving 16 bases between the germline ends. The CDR3 region is CASTPRGGREQYF. The CDR3, as DNA: TGTGCCAGCACCCCTCGTGGTGGGCGCGAGCAGTACTTC.

The CDR3 is CASSLYAADQPQHF. The CDR3 bases are TGTGCCAGCAGCTTGTATGCGGCCGATCAGCCCCAGCATTTT. The J gene is TRBJ1-5, the V gene TRBV5-6; unclear D gene. There are 14 residues in the CDR3. V lost 1 base and J 5 bases, leaving 10 bases between the germline ends. The germline V gene has CDR1 SGHDT and CDR2 YYEEEE. Full variable domain (remainder filled in from reference TRBV5-6 and TRBJ1-5): DAGVTQSPTHLIKTRGQQVTLRCSPKSGHDTVSWYQQALGQGPQFIFQYYEEEERQRGNFPDRFSGHQFPNYSSELNVNALLLGDSALYLCASSLYAADQPQHFGDGTRLSIL.

This chain links TRBV3-1 (or the pseudogene TRBV3-2) with TRBJ1-3; D remains unclear. The V gene's germline CDR1 is LGHDT and CDR2 YNNKEL (reference sequence). CDR3 length equals 16 residues. V lost 0 bases and J lost 3, with 12 bases in between. The CDR3 loop reads CASSQDGSFGGNTIYF. The CDR3 nucleotides read TGTGCCAGCAGCCAAGATGGTAGCTTCGGTGGAAACACCATATATTTT.

CDR3 loop: CASSEYAYQGRSGNTIYF. CDR3 DNA sequence: TGTGCCAGCAGTGAATATGCGTACCAGGGTCGCTCTGGAAACACCATATATTTT. This chain joins TRBV2 and TRBJ1-3; TRBD1 is a possible D gene (5 bases). CDR3 size: 18 residues. Between the trimmed V and J ends, which lost 2 bases and 0 bases, there was a span of 17 bases. Germline CDR1 is SNHLY and CDR2 is FYNNEI.

A few counts support this clone. The chain couples TRBV16 to TRBJ1-5; D perhaps matches TRBD1 (5 bases). This CDR3 comprises 13 residues. Trimming took 5 bases from V and 10 from J, leaving 15 bases between them. Germline loops: CDR1 KGHSY, CDR2 FQNENV. CDR3 in amino acids: CASSGEVGRPQHF. In DNA form, the CDR3 reads TGTGCCAGCAGCGGCGAGGTGGGGCGTCCCCAGCATTTT. Drawing the rest from reference TRBV16 and TRBJ1-5, the complete variable domain is GEEVAQTPKHLVRGEGQKAKLYCAPIKGHSYVFWYQQVLKNEFKFLISFQNENVFDETGMPKERFSAKCLPNSPCSLEIQATKLEDSAVYFCASSGEVGRPQHFGDGTRLSIL.

The chain is built from TRBV5-6 and TRBJ2-2, with a possible D match to TRBD2 (6 bases). The V gene lost 4 bases and the J gene lost 3 bases, with 22 bases spanning the gap. Germline lookup yields CDR1 SGHDT and CDR2 YYEEEE. The CDR3 sequence is 18 residues long. Written as DNA, the CDR3 is TGTGCCAGCAGCCCACTTTACCATGGACGGAGGGACACCGGGGAGCTGTTTTTT. Its protein product is CASSPLYHGRRDTGELFF.

In this sample, this clone turned up a few times. The V call is TRBV7-2, the J call TRBJ2-1; possibly TRBD2 for D (5 bases). Trimming stripped 3 bases from V and 0 bases from J, with 9 bases between. CDR1 and CDR2 (germline): SGHTA, FQGNSA. The CDR3 is 15 residues long. Written as DNA, the CDR3 is TGTGCCAGCAGCTTCCCCGGAGGCTCCTACAATGAGCAGTTCTTC. Encoded protein: CASSFPGGSYNEQFF.